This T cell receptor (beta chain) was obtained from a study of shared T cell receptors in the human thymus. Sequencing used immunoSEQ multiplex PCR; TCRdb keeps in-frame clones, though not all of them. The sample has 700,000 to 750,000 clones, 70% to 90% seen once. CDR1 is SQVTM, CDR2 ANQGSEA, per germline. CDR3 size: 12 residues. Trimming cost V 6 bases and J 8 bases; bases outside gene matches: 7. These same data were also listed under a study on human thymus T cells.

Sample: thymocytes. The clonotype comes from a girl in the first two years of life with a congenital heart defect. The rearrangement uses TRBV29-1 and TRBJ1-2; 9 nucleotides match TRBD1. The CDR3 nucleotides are TGCAGCGTCGGGACAGGGAGCTACGGCTACACCTTC. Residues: CSVGTGSYGYTF.